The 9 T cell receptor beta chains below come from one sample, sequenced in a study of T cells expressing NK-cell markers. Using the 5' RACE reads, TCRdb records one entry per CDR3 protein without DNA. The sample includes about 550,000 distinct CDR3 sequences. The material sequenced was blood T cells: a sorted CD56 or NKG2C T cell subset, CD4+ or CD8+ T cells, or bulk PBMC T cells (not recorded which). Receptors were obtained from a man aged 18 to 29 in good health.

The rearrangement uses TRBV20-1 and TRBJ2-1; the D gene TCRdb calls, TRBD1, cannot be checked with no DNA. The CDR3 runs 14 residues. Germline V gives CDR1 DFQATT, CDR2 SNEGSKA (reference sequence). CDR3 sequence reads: CSAPDRPVNNEQFF.

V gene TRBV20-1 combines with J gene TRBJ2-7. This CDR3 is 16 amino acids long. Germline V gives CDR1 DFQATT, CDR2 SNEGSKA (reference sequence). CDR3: CSARRWTKQNIYEQYF.

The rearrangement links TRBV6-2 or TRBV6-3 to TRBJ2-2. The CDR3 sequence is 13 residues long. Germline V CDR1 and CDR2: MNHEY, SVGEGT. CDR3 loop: CASSSSNTGELFF.

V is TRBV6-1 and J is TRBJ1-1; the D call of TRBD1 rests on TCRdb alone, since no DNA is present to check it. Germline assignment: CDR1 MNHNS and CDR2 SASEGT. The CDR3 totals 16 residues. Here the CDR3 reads CASSAITGQGNTEAFF.

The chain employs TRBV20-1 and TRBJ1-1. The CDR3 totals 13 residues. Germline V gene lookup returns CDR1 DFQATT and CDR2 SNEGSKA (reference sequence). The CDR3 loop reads CSASGSSNTEAFF.

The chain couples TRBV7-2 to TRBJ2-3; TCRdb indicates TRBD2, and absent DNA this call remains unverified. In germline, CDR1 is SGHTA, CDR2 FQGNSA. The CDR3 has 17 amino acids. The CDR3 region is CASSLVRTSGRIDTQYF.

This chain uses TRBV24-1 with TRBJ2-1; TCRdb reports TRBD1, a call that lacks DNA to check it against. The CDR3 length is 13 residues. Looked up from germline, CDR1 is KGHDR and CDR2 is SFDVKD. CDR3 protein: CATRDMGGNEQFF.

This chain's CDR3 is CSAPRQEFYEQYF. The chain is built from TRBV20-1 and TRBJ2-7; the TRBD1 assignment by TCRdb is unverifiable without DNA. The CDR3 is made up of 13 amino acids. Looked up from germline, CDR1 is DFQATT and CDR2 is SNEGSKA (reference sequence).

Here the CDR3 reads CSASWGPGDEQFF. The chain is built from TRBV20-1 and TRBJ2-1; TCRdb lists TRBD1, though no DNA is available to test this call. CDR3 size: 13 residues. Germline values: CDR1 DFQATT, CDR2 SNEGSKA (reference sequence).